This note documents a single T cell receptor (beta chain) sequence. Its antigen is unknown. The diagnosis combined clinical symptoms, thyroxine, TRAb, thyroid ultrasound and orbital computed tomography scans. J gave up 4 bases and V 0 bases, and 3 bases lay outside the gene matches. The CDR3 totals 14 residues. Germline-derived CDR1 and CDR2 are DFQATT and SNEGSKA (reference sequence). This sample stems from a study of Graves' ophthalmopathy and Graves' hyperthyroidism. The authors amplified TCR beta CDR3 regions, and they did so from RNA transcripts for repertoire sequencing. RT-PCR was first run with HTBI primers, then multiplex PCR in a second round. TCRdb independently ran MiXCR on the multiplex PCR reads; one entry per CDR3 protein. There are approximately 700,000 distinct CDR3 sequences in the sample; about 44% occur only once, and approximately 43% lies in the top ten. Study-wide results and limits: The authors also found most expanded thyroid clonotypes above 0.001 frequency in blood. In predicting ophthalmopathy progression, the model reached nearly 71% sensitivity and 72% to 85% specificity.

Sequencing input: peripheral blood. The V and J genes are TRBV20-1 and TRBJ1-1, with 9 nucleotides matching TRBD1. This receptor was identified in an adult man with Graves' ophthalmopathy. The chain's CDR3 is CSARDGQGFTEAFF. In DNA form, the CDR3 reads TGCAGTGCTAGAGACGGACAGGGGTTCACTGAAGCTTTCTTT.